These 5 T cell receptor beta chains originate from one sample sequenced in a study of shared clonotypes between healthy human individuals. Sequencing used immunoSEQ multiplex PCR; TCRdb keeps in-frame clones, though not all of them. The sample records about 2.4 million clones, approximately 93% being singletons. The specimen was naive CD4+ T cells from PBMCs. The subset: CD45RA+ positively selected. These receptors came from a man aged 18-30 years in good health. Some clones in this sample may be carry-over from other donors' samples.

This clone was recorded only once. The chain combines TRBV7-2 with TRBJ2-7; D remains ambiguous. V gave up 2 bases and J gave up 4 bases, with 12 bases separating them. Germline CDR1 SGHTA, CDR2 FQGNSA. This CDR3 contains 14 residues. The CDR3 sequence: CASSLRAGIYEQYF. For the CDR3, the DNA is TGTGCCAGCAGCTTACGGGCCGGCATATACGAGCAGTACTTC. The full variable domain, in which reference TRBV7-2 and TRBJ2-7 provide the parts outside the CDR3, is GAGVSQSPSNKVTEKGKDVELRCDPISGHTALYWYRQSLGQGLEFLIYFQGNSAPDKSGLPSDRFSAERTGGSVSTLTIQRTQQEDSAVYLCASSLRAGIYEQYFGPGTRLTVT.

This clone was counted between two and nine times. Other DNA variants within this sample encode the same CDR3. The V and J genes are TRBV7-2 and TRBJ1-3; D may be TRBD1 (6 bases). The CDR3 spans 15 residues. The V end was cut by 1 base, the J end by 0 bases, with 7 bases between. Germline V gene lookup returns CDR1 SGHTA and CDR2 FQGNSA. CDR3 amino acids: CASSLGGGSGNTIYF. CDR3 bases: TGTGCCAGCAGCTTAGGAGGGGGCTCTGGAAACACCATATATTTT.

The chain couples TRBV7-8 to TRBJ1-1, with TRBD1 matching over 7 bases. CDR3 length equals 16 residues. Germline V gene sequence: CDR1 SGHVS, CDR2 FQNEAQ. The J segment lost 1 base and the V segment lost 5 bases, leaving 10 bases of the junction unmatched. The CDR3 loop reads CASSGRQGSWNTEAFF. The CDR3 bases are TGTGCCAGCAGCGGACGACAGGGATCTTGGAACACTGAAGCTTTCTTT.

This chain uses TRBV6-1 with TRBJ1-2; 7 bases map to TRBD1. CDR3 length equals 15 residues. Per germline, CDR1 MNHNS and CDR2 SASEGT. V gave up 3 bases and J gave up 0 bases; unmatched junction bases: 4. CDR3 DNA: TGTGCCAGCAGTGACGGACAGGCTACTAACTATGGCTACACCTTC. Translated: CASSDGQATNYGYTF.

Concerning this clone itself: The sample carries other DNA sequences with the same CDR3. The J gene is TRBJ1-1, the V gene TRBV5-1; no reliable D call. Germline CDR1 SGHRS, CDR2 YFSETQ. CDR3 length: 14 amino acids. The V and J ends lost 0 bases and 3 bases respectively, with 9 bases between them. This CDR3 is CASSLGGADTEAFF. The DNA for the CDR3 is TGCGCCAGCAGCTTGGGGGGAGCCGACACTGAAGCTTTCTTT.